This TCR beta chain stems from a study of control samples from healthy donors and cancer patients. Germline V lookup: CDR1 SGHVS, CDR2 FQNEAQ. V was pared by 2 bases and J by 0 bases, with 9 bases between. This CDR3 contains 15 residues. Generated by immunoSEQ multiplex PCR, the TCRdb table keeps only in-frame clones and is missing some. The sample contains about 75,000 clones, less than 95% of which appear only once. The rearrangement links TRBV7-8 to TRBJ2-3; maybe TRBD2 (5 bases). The TCR originated in a woman in her thirties or forties in good health. Sequencing was carried out using blood. The CDR3 DNA sequence: TGTGCCAGCAGCTTACTTCCGGGAAGCACAGATACGCAGTATTTT. This codes for CASSLLPGSTDTQYF.